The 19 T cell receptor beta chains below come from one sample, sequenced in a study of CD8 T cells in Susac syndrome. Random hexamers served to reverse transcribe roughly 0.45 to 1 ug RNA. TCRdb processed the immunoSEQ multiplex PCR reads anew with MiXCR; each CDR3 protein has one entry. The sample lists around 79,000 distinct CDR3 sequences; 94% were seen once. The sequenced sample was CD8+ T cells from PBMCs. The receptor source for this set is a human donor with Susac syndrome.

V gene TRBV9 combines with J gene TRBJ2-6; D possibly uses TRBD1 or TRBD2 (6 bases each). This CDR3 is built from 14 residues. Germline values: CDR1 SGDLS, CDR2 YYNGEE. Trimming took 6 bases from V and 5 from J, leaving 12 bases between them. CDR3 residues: CASKGGSRANVLTF. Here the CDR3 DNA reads TGTGCCAGCAAGGGGGGTTCCAGGGCCAACGTCCTGACTTTC. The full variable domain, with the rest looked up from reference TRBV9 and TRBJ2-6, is DSGVTQTPKHLITATGQRVTLRCSPRSGDLSVYWYQQSLDQGLQFLIQYYNGEERAKGNILERFSAQQFPDLHSELNLSSLELGDSALYFCASKGGSRANVLTFGAGSRLTVL.

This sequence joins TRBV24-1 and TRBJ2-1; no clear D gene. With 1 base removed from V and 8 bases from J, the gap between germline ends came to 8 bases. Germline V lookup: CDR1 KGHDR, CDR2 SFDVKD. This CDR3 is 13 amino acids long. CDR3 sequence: CATSDFGDDEQFF. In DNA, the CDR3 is TGTGCCACCAGTGATTTCGGAGACGATGAGCAGTTCTTC.

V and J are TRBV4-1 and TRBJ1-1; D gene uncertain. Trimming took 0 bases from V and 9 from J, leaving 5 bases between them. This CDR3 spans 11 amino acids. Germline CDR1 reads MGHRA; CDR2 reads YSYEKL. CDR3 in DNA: TGCGCCAGCAGCCAAGAGCGTCAAGCTTTCTTT. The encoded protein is CASSQERQAFF.

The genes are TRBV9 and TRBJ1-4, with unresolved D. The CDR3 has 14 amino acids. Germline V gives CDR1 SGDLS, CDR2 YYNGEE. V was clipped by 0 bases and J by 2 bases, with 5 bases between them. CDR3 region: CASSVVGTNEKLFF. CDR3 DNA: TGTGCCAGCAGCGTAGTTGGGACTAATGAAAAACTGTTTTTT.

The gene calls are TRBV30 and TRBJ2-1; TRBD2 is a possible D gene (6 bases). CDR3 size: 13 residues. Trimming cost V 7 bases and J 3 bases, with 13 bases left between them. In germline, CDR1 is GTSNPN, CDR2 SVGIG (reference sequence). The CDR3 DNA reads TGTGCCTTAGACTCCGGGGGCTACAATGAGCAGTTCTTC. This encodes CALDSGGYNEQFF. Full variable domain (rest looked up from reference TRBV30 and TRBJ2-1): SQTIHQWPATLVQPVGSPLSLECTVEGTSNPNLYWYRQAAGRGLQLLFYSVGIGQISSEVPQNLSASRPQDRQFILSSKKLLLSDSGFYLCALDSGGYNEQFFGPGTRLTVL.

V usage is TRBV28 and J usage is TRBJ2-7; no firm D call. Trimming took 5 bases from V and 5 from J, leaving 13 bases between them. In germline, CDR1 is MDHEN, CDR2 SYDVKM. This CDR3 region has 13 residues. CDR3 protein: CASSLTVRDEQYF. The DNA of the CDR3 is TGTGCCAGCAGTCTCACGGTACGAGACGAGCAGTACTTC.

The CDR3 spells CASMPGGSYEQYF. In DNA form, the CDR3 reads TGTGCCAGCATGCCCGGGGGCTCCTACGAGCAGTACTTC. The chain uses TRBV6-2 or TRBV6-3 and TRBJ2-7; D is perhaps TRBD2 (6 bases). Germline V gene lookup returns CDR1 MNHEY and CDR2 SVGEGT. The CDR3 sequence is 13 residues long. V was shortened by 7 bases and J by 0 bases, with 10 bases between the two germline ends.

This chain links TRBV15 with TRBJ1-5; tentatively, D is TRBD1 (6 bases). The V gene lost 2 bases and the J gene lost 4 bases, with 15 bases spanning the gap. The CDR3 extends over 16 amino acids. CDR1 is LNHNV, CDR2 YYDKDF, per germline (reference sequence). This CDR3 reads CATSRPSSGVNQPQHF. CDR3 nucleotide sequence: TGTGCCACCAGCAGACCTTCCTCAGGGGTGAATCAGCCCCAGCATTTT. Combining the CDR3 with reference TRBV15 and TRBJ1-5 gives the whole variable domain DAMVIQNPRYQVTQFGKPVTLSCSQTLNHNVMYWYQQKSSQAPKLLFHYYDKDFNNEADTPDNFQSRRPNTSFCFLDIRSPGLGDTAMYLCATSRPSSGVNQPQHFGDGTRLSIL.

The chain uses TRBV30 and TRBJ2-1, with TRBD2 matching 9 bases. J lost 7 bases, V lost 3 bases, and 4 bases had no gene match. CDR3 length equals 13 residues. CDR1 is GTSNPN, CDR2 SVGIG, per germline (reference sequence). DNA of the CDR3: TGTGCCTGGAGGGCGGGGGGGCCTAATGAGCAGTTCTTC. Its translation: CAWRAGGPNEQFF.

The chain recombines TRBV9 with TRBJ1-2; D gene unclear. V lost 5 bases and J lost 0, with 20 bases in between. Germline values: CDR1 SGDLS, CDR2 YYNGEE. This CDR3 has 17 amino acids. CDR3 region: CASSPLDKAESNYGYTF. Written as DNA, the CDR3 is TGTGCCAGCAGTCCTCTTGATAAGGCGGAGTCTAACTATGGCTACACCTTC. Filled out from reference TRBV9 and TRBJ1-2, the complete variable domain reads DSGVTQTPKHLITATGQRVTLRCSPRSGDLSVYWYQQSLDQGLQFLIQYYNGEERAKGNILERFSAQQFPDLHSELNLSSLELGDSALYFCASSPLDKAESNYGYTFGSGTRLTVV.

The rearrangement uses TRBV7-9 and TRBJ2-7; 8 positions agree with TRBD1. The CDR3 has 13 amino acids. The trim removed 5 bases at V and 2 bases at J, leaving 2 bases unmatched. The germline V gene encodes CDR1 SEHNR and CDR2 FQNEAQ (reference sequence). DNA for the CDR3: TGTGCCAGCAGCAAACAGGGGGCCTACGAGCAGTACTTC. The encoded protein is CASSKQGAYEQYF.

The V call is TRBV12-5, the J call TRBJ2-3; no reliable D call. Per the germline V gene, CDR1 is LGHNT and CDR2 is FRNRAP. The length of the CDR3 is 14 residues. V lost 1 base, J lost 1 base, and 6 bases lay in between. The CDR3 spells CASGLGAGTDTQYF. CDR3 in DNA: TGTGCTAGTGGTTTGGGGGCGGGCACAGATACGCAGTATTTT.

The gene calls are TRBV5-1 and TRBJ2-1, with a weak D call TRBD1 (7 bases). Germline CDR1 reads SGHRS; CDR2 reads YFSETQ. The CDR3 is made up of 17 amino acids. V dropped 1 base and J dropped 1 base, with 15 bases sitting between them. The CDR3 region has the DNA TGCGCCAGCAGCTTGAGAGGGGGCGCGGGATCCTACAATGAGCAGTTCTTC. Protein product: CASSLRGGAGSYNEQFF.

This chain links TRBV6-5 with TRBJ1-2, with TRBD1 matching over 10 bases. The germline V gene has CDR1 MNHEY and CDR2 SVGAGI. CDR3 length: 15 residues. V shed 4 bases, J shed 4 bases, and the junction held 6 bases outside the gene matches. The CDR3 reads CASSLTTGGTYGYTF. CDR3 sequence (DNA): TGTGCCAGCAGTTTAACGACAGGGGGCACCTATGGCTACACCTTC.

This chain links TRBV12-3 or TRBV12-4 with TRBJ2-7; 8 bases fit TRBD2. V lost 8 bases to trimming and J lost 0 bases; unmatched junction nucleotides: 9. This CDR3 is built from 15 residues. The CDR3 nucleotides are TGTGCCAGCTCGACTAGCGCGGTCAGCTCCTACGAGCAGTACTTC. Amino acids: CASSTSAVSSYEQYF.

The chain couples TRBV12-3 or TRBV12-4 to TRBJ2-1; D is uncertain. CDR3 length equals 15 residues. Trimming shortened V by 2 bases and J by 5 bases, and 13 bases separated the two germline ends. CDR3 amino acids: CASSLTNQRDNEQFF. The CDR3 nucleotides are TGTGCCAGCAGTTTAACCAACCAAAGGGACAATGAGCAGTTCTTC.

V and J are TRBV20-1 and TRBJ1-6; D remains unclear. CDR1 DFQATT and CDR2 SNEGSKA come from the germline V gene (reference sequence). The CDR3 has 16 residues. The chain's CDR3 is CSVAGAGRFDNSPLHF. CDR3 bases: TGCAGCGTAGCGGGTGCGGGTCGGTTCGATAATTCACCCCTCCACTTT.

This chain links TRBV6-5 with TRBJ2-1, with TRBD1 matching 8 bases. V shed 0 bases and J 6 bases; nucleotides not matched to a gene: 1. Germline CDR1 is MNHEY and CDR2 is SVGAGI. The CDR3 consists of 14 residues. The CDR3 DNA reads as TGTGCCAGCAGTTACTCCGGGACAGGCAATGAGCAGTTCTTC. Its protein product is CASSYSGTGNEQFF.

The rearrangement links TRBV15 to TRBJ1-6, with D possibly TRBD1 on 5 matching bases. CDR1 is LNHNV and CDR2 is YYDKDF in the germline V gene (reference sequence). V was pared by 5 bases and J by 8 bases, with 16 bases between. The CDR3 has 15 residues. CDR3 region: CATSEIRGSYSPLHF. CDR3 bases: TGTGCCACCAGCGAGATAAGGGGAAGTTATTCACCCCTCCACTTT.